The clone carrying this TCR beta chain was seen only a few times. As originally analysed: Estimation of nucleated cell counts was performed using reference gene primer amplification. Some clones are missing from TCRdb's copy, which holds only in-frame ones; the method was immunoSEQ multiplex PCR. V and J calls and clone size are given by that table; D and trimming were obtained from the DNA. Among about 200,000 clones listed, roughly four fifths were seen once. This record belongs to a study of blood T cell repertoires in COVID-19. As for the study in general: The United States, Italy and Spain supplied acute and convalescent COVID-19 samples. Nucleic acid was either cDNA or gDNA, and it came from T cells, B-cell-depleted T cells, or PBMCs.

This CDR3 has 16 amino acids. The V end lost 1 base, the J end lost 1 base, and 16 bases lay between the germline ends. Looked up from germline, CDR1 is SQVTM and CDR2 is ANQGSEA. Sequences were obtained from peripheral blood. The V gene is TRBV29-1, the J gene TRBJ2-5, with D possibly TRBD2 on 6 matching bases. The sequence derives from a human donor with acute or convalescent COVID-19. The donor label of this sample is uncertain. The CDR3 region is CSVEGGPGTGQETQYF. The CDR3 DNA is TGCAGCGTTGAAGGGGGTCCCGGGACTGGCCAAGAGACCCAGTACTTC.